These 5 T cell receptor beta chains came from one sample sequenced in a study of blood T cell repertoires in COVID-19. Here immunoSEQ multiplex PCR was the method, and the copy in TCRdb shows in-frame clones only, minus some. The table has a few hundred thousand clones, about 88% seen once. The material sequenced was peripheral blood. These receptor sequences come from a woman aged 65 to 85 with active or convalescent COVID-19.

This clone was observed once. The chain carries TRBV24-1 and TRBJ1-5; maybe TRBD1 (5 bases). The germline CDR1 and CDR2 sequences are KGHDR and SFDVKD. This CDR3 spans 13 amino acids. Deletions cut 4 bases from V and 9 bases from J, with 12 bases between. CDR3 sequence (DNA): TGTGCCACCAGTGACCAGGGAGGAGGGCCCCAGCATTTT. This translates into CATSDQGGGPQHF.

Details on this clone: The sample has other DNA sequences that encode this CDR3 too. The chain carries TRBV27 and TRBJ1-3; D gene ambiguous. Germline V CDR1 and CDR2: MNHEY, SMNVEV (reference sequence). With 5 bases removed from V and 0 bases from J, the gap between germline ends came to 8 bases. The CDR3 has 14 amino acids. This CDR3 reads CASSPRVSGNTIYF. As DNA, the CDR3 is TGTGCCAGCAGTCCGCGAGTCTCTGGAAACACCATATATTTT.

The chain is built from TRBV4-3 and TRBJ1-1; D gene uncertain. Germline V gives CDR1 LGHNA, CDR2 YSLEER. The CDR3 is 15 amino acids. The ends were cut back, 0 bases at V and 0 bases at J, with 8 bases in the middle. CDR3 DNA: TGCGCCAGCAGCCAAGATTCTAGGATGAACACTGAAGCTTTCTTT. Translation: CASSQDSRMNTEAFF.

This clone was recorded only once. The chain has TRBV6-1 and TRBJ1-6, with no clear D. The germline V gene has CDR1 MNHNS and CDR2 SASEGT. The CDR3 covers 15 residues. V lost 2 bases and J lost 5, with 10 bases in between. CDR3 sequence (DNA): TGTGCCAGCAGTGAAACAGCCTCAAATAATTCACCCCTCCACTTT. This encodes CASSETASNNSPLHF.

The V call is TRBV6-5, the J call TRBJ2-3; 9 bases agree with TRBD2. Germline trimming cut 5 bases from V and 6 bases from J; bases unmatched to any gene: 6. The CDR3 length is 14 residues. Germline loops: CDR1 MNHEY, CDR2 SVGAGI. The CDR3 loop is CASSPGLALDTQYF. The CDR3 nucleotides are TGTGCCAGCAGTCCGGGACTAGCATTGGATACGCAGTATTTT.